These 6 T cell receptor beta chains originate from one sample sequenced in a study of blood T cell repertoires in COVID-19. Here immunoSEQ multiplex PCR was the method, and the copy in TCRdb shows in-frame clones only, minus some. The table has about 130,000 clones, around 81% seen once; the top ten hold approximately 18%. Material: peripheral blood. These TCRs come from a man in his thirties or forties with COVID-19, enrolled during active disease.

V is TRBV28 and J is TRBJ1-2; D ambiguous. CDR1 MDHEN and CDR2 SYDVKM come from the germline V gene. The CDR3 is made up of 12 amino acids. Trimming left V 6 bases short and J 5 bases short, with 10 bases between. CDR3 amino acids: CASRLDGYGYTF. Here the CDR3 DNA reads TGTGCCAGCAGACTAGACGGTTATGGCTACACCTTC.

This chain joins TRBV2 and TRBJ2-7; TRBD2 matches at 9 bases. The CDR3 sequence is 14 residues long. The V gene end was trimmed by 3 bases and the J gene end by 7 bases; junction bases not matched to a gene: 7. CDR1 and CDR2 from the germline V gene are SNHLY and FYNNEI. In DNA form, the CDR3 reads TGTGCCAGCAGTGACGCGGGGGGGCCGAAAGAGCAGTACTTC. Translation: CASSDAGGPKEQYF.

The rearrangement links TRBV27 to TRBJ2-1, with a tentative D call TRBD2 (6 bases). The ends were cut back, 8 bases at V and 4 bases at J, with 12 bases in the middle. Looked up from germline, CDR1 is MNHEY and CDR2 is SMNVEV (reference sequence). There are 13 residues in the CDR3. The CDR3 loop reads CASQRGGYNEQFF. DNA for the CDR3: TGTGCCAGCCAACGAGGAGGGTACAATGAGCAGTTCTTC.

This clone was seen just once. V gene TRBV10-1 combines with J gene TRBJ1-6; possible D gene TRBD1, 5 bases. The germline CDR1 and CDR2 sequences are WNHNN and SYGVQD (reference sequence). V was trimmed by 5 bases and J by 8 bases, leaving 10 bases between them. CDR3 size: 13 residues. In nucleotides, the CDR3 is TGCGCCAGCAGTCGGGGGATTGATTCACCCCTCCACTTT. Amino acid sequence: CASSRGIDSPLHF.

The chain is built from TRBV10-3 and TRBJ1-6, with D maybe TRBD1 (6 bases). Deletions cut 3 bases from V and 4 bases from J, with 13 bases between. The CDR3 has 16 residues. Germline V lookup: CDR1 ENHRY, CDR2 SYGVKD. CDR3 sequence: CAISERGTSYNSPLHF. In DNA form, the CDR3 reads TGTGCCATCAGTGAAAGGGGGACCTCTTATAATTCACCCCTCCACTTT.

The chain links TRBV7-6 to TRBJ2-2; 11 bases fit TRBD2. The V gene's germline CDR1 is SGHVS and CDR2 FNYEAQ. This CDR3 comprises 16 residues. J gave up 4 bases and V 3 bases, and 4 bases lay outside the gene matches. CDR3 region: CASSLPTSGITGELFF. CDR3 nucleotide sequence: TGTGCCAGCAGCTTGCCGACTAGCGGGATCACCGGGGAGCTGTTTTTT.